These T cell receptor beta chains were read from a single sample in a study of cytomegalovirus exposure and HLA in healthy donors. Sequenced by immunoSEQ multiplex PCR; TCRdb stores in-frame clones only, minus some. The sample contains 150,000 or so clones, 80% of which appear only once. The specimen sequenced was PBMCs. The receptors were sampled from a woman aged 45 to 65 in good health and CMV-seropositive. Both conserved end residues are part of each CDR3. Fields, in order: V gene, CDR3 length, D gene, J gene, clone size, CDR3 protein, CDR3 DNA. D genes are given only for firm matches. Rows may omit the clone size; those that give it use once, few, many or a size class.

TRBV6-5	13	-	TRBJ2-2	-	CASSYSYSGELFF	TGTGCCAGCAGTTACTCATACTCCGGGGAGCTGTTTTTT
TRBV28	16	TRBD2	TRBJ2-7	-	CASRLDGLANRYEQYF	TGTGCCAGCAGACTCGACGGACTAGCGAACCGCTACGAGCAGTACTTC
TRBV19	14	TRBD1	TRBJ1-2	-	CASSVQGASLGYTF	TGTGCCAGTAGTGTACAGGGGGCTTCTCTTGGCTACACCTTC
TRBV7-8	14	TRBD2	TRBJ2-3	-	CASSFLAGGDTQYF	TGTGCCAGCAGCTTTCTAGCGGGGGGAGATACGCAGTATTTT
TRBV5-1	16	TRBD1	TRBJ1-6	-	CASSLGQGVWESPLHF	TGCGCCAGCAGCTTGGGACAGGGGGTATGGGAGTCACCCCTCCACTTT
TRBV10-3	14	TRBD1	TRBJ2-1	-	CAITGTGGWAEQFF	TGTGCCATCACCGGGACAGGGGGGTGGGCTGAGCAGTTCTTC
TRBV6-5	16	-	TRBJ2-7	-	CASSYSSDAGAYEQYF	TGTGCCAGCAGTTACTCGTCGGACGCAGGGGCCTACGAGCAGTACTTC
TRBV19	13	TRBD1	TRBJ2-7	-	CASRRQGSGEQYF	TGTGCCAGTAGAAGACAGGGAAGCGGCGAGCAGTACTTC
TRBV10-2	17	TRBD1	TRBJ2-7	-	CASSESLTGLSSYEQYF	TGCGCCAGCAGTGAGTCGTTGACAGGGCTCAGCTCCTACGAGCAGTACTTC
TRBV7-2	15	-	TRBJ2-2	few	CASSLFPASTGELFF	TGTGCCAGCAGCTTATTCCCCGCCAGCACCGGGGAGCTGTTTTTT
TRBV19	14	-	TRBJ2-2	-	CASMERQYTGELFF	TGTGCCAGTATGGAGCGGCAATACACCGGGGAGCTGTTTTTT
TRBV30	11	-	TRBJ1-1	-	CACTGGSAAFF	TGTGCCTGTACAGGTGGTAGTGCAGCTTTCTTT
TRBV5-1	16	TRBD1	TRBJ2-1	-	CASSLGGQGPYNEQFF	TGCGCCAGCAGCTTGGGGGGACAGGGGCCCTACAATGAGCAGTTCTTC
TRBV7-8	15	-	TRBJ1-6	-	CASSLEGIGVSALHF	TGTGCCAGCAGCTTAGAAGGGATCGGGGTCTCGGCCCTCCACTTT
TRBV7-9	16	-	TRBJ2-1	-	CASSPRGRGAYNEQFF	TGTGCCAGCAGCCCTAGGGGACGGGGGGCATACAATGAGCAGTTCTTC
TRBV2	16	-	TRBJ2-2	-	CASSDPLALTAGELFF	TGTGCCAGCAGTGATCCCCTAGCACTGACTGCCGGGGAGCTGTTTTTT
TRBV7-3	14	TRBD2	TRBJ2-3	-	CASSFGTITDTQYF	TGTGCCAGCAGCTTTGGGACTATCACAGATACGCAGTATTTT
TRBV6-5	14	-	TRBJ2-2	-	CASSRDTNTGELFF	TGTGCCAGCAGTCGGGACACGAACACCGGGGAGCTGTTTTTT
TRBV9	16	-	TRBJ2-5	-	CASSVGVYGGQETQYF	TGTGCCAGCAGCGTAGGGGTATATGGGGGGCAAGAGACCCAGTACTTC
TRBV29-1	12	TRBD1	TRBJ2-1	-	CSVEPDRNEQFF	TGCAGCGTTGAGCCGGACAGGAATGAGCAGTTCTTC
TRBV5-8	16	-	TRBJ2-5	once	CASSWEASEYQETQYF	TGTGCCAGCAGCTGGGAGGCTAGCGAGTACCAAGAGACCCAGTACTTC
TRBV6-6	16	TRBD2	TRBJ2-2	few	CASSYNSGGLTGELFF	TGTGCCAGCAGTTACAACTCGGGGGGGCTAACCGGGGAGCTGTTTTTT
TRBV11-2	16	TRBD1	TRBJ1-1	-	CASSLRGQGMGAEAFF	TGTGCCAGCAGCTTAAGGGGACAGGGAATGGGGGCTGAAGCTTTCTTT
TRBV19	15	-	TRBJ1-3	-	CASKGQVSSGNTIYF	TGTGCCTCGAAGGGGCAGGTTTCCTCTGGAAACACCATATATTTT
TRBV5-4	18	-	TRBJ2-1	-	CASSIGHSSRPNYNEQFF	TGTGCCAGCAGCATAGGTCATAGTAGCCGTCCGAACTACAATGAGCAGTTCTTC
TRBV27	16	-	TRBJ1-1	few	CASSNLLGELSTEAFF	TGTGCCAGCTCCAACCTCCTTGGAGAGCTTAGCACTGAAGCTTTCTTT
TRBV10-3	16	TRBD2	TRBJ2-6	-	CASAGTSVAGANVLTF	TGTGCATCAGCAGGGACTAGCGTGGCTGGGGCCAACGTCCTGACTTTC
TRBV28	15	TRBD1	TRBJ1-2	-	CASSFIFQGDYGYTF	TGTGCCAGCAGTTTTATATTTCAGGGGGACTATGGCTACACCTTC
TRBV15	13	-	TRBJ1-2	-	CATSRTLGYGYTF	TGTGCCACCAGCAGGACACTAGGATATGGCTACACCTTC
TRBV13	17	TRBD1	TRBJ2-7	-	CASSSRERQGASYEQYF	TGTGCCAGCAGCTCCCGAGAACGACAGGGGGCCTCCTACGAGCAGTACTTC
TRBV7-9	14	-	TRBJ2-5	few	CASSLAGVGETQYF	TGTGCCAGCAGCCTAGCCGGGGTTGGGGAGACCCAGTACTTC
TRBV2	16	TRBD1	TRBJ1-5	few	CASSEKSGTVNQPQHF	TGTGCCAGCAGTGAGAAGTCCGGGACAGTGAATCAGCCCCAGCATTTT
TRBV7-2	17	TRBD2	TRBJ2-3	few	CASSLQTSGLSTDTQYF	TGTGCCAGCAGCTTACAGACTAGCGGGCTTAGCACAGATACGCAGTATTTT
TRBV5-6	17	TRBD2	TRBJ2-1	few	CASSSRTSGSSYNEQFF	TGTGCCAGCAGCTCTCGGACTAGCGGAAGTTCCTACAATGAGCAGTTCTTC
TRBV7-3	14	TRBD2	TRBJ2-7	-	CASSLVAGAPEQYF	TGTGCCAGCAGCTTGGTTGCGGGAGCCCCCGAGCAGTACTTC
TRBV28	15	TRBD1	TRBJ2-7	-	CASSYPTGRSYEQYF	TGTGCCAGCAGTTACCCGACAGGGCGATCCTACGAGCAGTACTTC
TRBV5-1	14	-	TRBJ2-7	few	CASSHQGGPTEQYF	TGCGCCAGCAGCCACCAGGGGGGACCCACCGAGCAGTACTTC
TRBV5-4	15	-	TRBJ1-2	-	CASSLVPQRNYGYTF	TGTGCCAGCAGCTTGGTTCCCCAACGGAACTATGGCTACACCTTC
TRBV4-3	16	-	TRBJ2-7	once	CASSQDSSGPTYEQYF	TGCGCCAGCAGCCAAGATTCCAGCGGGCCGACCTACGAGCAGTACTTC
TRBV5-1	15	-	TRBJ1-1	once	CASSLNSGRTTEAFF	TGCGCCAGCAGCTTGAATTCAGGGAGGACCACTGAAGCTTTCTTT
TRBV7-6	15	-	TRBJ1-5	few	CASSLASGPQYPQHF	TGTGCCAGCAGCTTAGCTTCAGGTCCCCAATATCCCCAGCATTTT
TRBV2	16	TRBD2	TRBJ2-5	-	CASRKGSGRGQETQYF	TGTGCCAGCAGGAAGGGTAGCGGGAGGGGGCAAGAGACCCAGTACTTC
TRBV10-3	13	-	TRBJ1-1	-	CAISELGTSEAFF	TGTGCCATCAGTGAGTTAGGGACATCAGAAGCTTTCTTT
TRBV18	15	-	TRBJ2-5	-	CATTLQGRGQETQYF	TGTGCCACCACACTCCAGGGGAGAGGACAAGAGACCCAGTACTTC
TRBV29-1	12	-	TRBJ2-1	-	CSVEEGVNEQFF	TGCAGCGTTGAAGAAGGGGTGAATGAGCAGTTCTTC
TRBV5-1	17	-	TRBJ2-5	-	CASSVWGQGNLAETQYF	TGCGCCAGCAGCGTATGGGGGCAGGGGAATTTAGCTGAGACCCAGTACTTC
TRBV5-1	15	TRBD1	TRBJ1-5	-	CASSLGQGAGQPQHF	TGCGCCAGCAGCTTGGGACAGGGGGCAGGTCAGCCCCAGCATTTT
TRBV6-5	13	TRBD1	TRBJ1-1	few	CASTPGGTVEAFF	TGTGCCAGCACCCCGGGGGGGACAGTTGAAGCTTTCTTT
TRBV27	13	-	TRBJ2-3	-	CASGGAGTDTQYF	TGTGCCAGCGGGGGGGCGGGCACAGATACGCAGTATTTT
TRBV15	15	-	TRBJ2-1	-	CATSRDLAGINEQFF	TGTGCCACCAGCCGAGACTTGGCGGGAATCAATGAGCAGTTCTTC
TRBV4-1	16	TRBD1	TRBJ2-7	-	CASRGQGNGRSYEQYF	TGCGCCAGCAGGGGACAGGGAAATGGAAGGTCCTACGAGCAGTACTTC
TRBV5-1	15	-	TRBJ2-7	-	CASSLAGTKTYEQYF	TGCGCCAGCAGCTTGGCAGGAACGAAGACCTACGAGCAGTACTTC
TRBV7-7	13	-	TRBJ2-1	-	CAMPDSVRNEQFF	TGTGCTATGCCAGATTCGGTGCGGAATGAGCAGTTCTTC
TRBV5-6	13	TRBD1	TRBJ2-5	-	CASSLPGQGTQYF	TGTGCCAGCAGCCTGCCGGGACAGGGGACCCAGTACTTC
TRBV5-1	16	TRBD2	TRBJ2-3	-	CASKRAGASTTDTQYF	TGCGCCAGCAAGAGAGCGGGGGCCTCTACCACAGATACGCAGTATTTT
TRBV19	15	-	TRBJ1-5	-	CASSIVSGDNQPQHF	TGTGCCAGTAGTATAGTTTCAGGGGACAATCAGCCCCAGCATTTT
TRBV6-5	14	-	TRBJ1-5	-	CASSYSDRSGPQHF	TGTGCCAGCAGTTACTCGGACCGAAGCGGGCCCCAGCATTTT
TRBV11-2	14	-	TRBJ2-7	-	CASSSTPGAYEQYF	TGTGCCAGCAGCTCAACCCCCGGGGCCTACGAGCAGTACTTC
TRBV5-4	16	TRBD2	TRBJ2-1	once	CASSRGAGLAGNEQFF	TGTGCCAGCAGCCGGGGGGCGGGACTAGCGGGCAATGAGCAGTTCTTC